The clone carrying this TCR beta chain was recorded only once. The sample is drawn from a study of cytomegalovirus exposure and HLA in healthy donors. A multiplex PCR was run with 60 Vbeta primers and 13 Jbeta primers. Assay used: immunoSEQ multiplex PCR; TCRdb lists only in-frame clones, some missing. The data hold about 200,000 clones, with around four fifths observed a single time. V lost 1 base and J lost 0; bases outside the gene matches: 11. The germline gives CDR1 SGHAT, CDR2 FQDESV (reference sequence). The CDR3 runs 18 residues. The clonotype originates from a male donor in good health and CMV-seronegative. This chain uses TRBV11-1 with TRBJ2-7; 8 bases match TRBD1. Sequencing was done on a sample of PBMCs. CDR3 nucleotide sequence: TGTGCCAGCAGCTTAGAGGGAACAGGGGGAGTCGGCTCCTACGAGCAGTACTTC. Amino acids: CASSLEGTGGVGSYEQYF.